The source of this T cell receptor (beta chain) is a study of T-cell reconstitution after alpha-beta-depleted transplantation in children. V gave up 3 bases and J gave up 7 bases; unmatched junction bases: 6. The CDR3 is 16 residues long. Germline CDR1 and CDR2: LGHNA and YSLEER. Using unique molecular identifiers, the investigators prepared the TCRbeta library. Each CDR3 protein gets one entry after TCRdb re-called the PCR reads with MiXCR. The repertoire holds 540,000 or so distinct CDR3 sequences, with more than 20% as singletons. Note on this clonotype: Antigen: not known.

Findings of the study overall: Hyperexpanded clones declined; after one year, newly produced T cells mostly supplied diversity. It was reported that alpha-beta T cells came from several hundred expanded graft clones (about two months after transplant). Some patients owed their high day-60 TCRbeta diversity to surviving recipient T cells and thymic progenitors.

Source: PBMCs, mostly from graft donor cells, taken 360 days after TCRalphabeta/CD19-depleted stem cell transplant. This TCR was recovered from a boy under two years old who had a stem cell transplant for acute myeloid leukemia, so the T cells may come from the graft donor. The V and J genes are TRBV4-3 and TRBJ1-4; TRBD1 matches at 12 bases. The CDR3 coding sequence is TGCGCCAGCAGCCATTCCGGGACAGGGGGCATTGAAAAACTGTTTTTT. Its translation: CASSHSGTGGIEKLFF.